The 20 T cell receptor beta chains listed next were all sequenced from one sample in a study of T cell responses to AZD1222 COVID-19 vaccine. Assay used: immunoSEQ multiplex PCR; TCRdb lists only in-frame clones, some missing. Here the sample spans around 140,000 clones, about 92% being singletons. The starting material was peripheral blood, obtained after recovery from COVID-19. Receptors were obtained from an adult who had recovered from COVID-19.

The chain uses TRBV5-1 and TRBJ2-1; D possibly corresponds to TRBD2 (5 bases). With 0 bases removed from V and 12 bases from J, the gap between germline ends came to 16 bases. Germline V gene data show CDR1 as SGHRS and CDR2 as YFSETQ. The length of the CDR3 is 14 residues. CDR3 in amino acids: CASSLEVRGGGQFF. In nucleotides, the CDR3 is TGCGCCAGCAGCTTGGAAGTACGGGGTGGAGGGCAGTTCTTC.

The chain has TRBV18 and TRBJ2-1; 9 bases fit TRBD2. The CDR3 covers 15 residues. The J segment lost 2 bases and the V segment lost 3 bases, leaving 2 bases of the junction unmatched. Germline-derived CDR1 and CDR2 are KGHSH and LQKENI. The CDR3 sequence: CASSPSSGTYNEQFF. The DNA for the CDR3 is TGTGCCAGCTCACCCTCTAGCGGGACCTACAATGAGCAGTTCTTC.

V usage is TRBV5-1 and J usage is TRBJ2-4; the D call may be TRBD1 or TRBD2 (7 bases each). Germline V gives CDR1 SGHRS, CDR2 YFSETQ. The V gene lost 4 bases and the J gene lost 9 bases, with 23 bases spanning the gap. This CDR3 comprises 16 residues. The CDR3 loop is CASSPEQGFIAGIQYF. The CDR3 DNA is TGCGCCAGCAGCCCAGAACAGGGGTTCATAGCGGGCATTCAGTACTTC.

V gene TRBV28 combines with J gene TRBJ2-5, with 7 bases fitting TRBD1. The ends lost 5 bases at V and 3 bases at J; junction bases unmatched: 6. The CDR3 spans 14 residues. Germline V gives CDR1 MDHEN, CDR2 SYDVKM. CDR3: CASSQTQGKETQYF. CDR3 coding DNA: TGTGCCAGCAGTCAGACACAGGGGAAAGAGACCCAGTACTTC.

The genes are TRBV5-1 and TRBJ2-7; tentative D call: TRBD1 (6 bases). Looked up from germline, CDR1 is SGHRS and CDR2 is YFSETQ. With 4 bases removed from V and 0 bases from J, the gap between germline ends came to 8 bases. This CDR3 comprises 13 residues. CDR3 amino acids: CASSRQDSYEQYF. CDR3 DNA sequence: TGCGCCAGCAGCAGACAGGACTCCTACGAGCAGTACTTC.

This clone was recorded only once. The chain joins TRBV11-2 to TRBJ2-3, with TRBD1 matching over 7 bases. V gave up 4 bases and J gave up 4 bases; unmatched junction bases: 2. CDR1 and CDR2 (germline): SGHAT, FQNNGV. CDR3 length equals 13 residues. CDR3 DNA sequence: TGTGCCAGCAGCTCGACAGGGCCAGATACGCAGTATTTT. Translation gives CASSSTGPDTQYF.

The rearrangement joins TRBV18 to TRBJ2-1; 7 bases are a match to TRBD1. The CDR3 has 16 residues. Trimming took 4 bases from V and 0 from J; bases not matched to a gene: 6. Germline CDR1 is KGHSH and CDR2 is LQKENI. The chain's CDR3 is CASSQPGQFSYNEQFF. The CDR3 nucleotides are TGTGCCAGCTCACAACCGGGACAGTTCTCCTACAATGAGCAGTTCTTC. Based on the CDR3 plus reference TRBV18 and TRBJ2-1, the full variable domain is NAGVMQNPRHLVRRRGQEARLRCSPMKGHSHVYWYRQLPEEGLKFMVYLQKENIIDESGMPKERFSAEFPKEGPSILRIQQVVRGDSAAYFCASSQPGQFSYNEQFFGPGTRLTVL.

The chain has TRBV27 and TRBJ1-6, with TRBD1 matching 9 bases. Germline V CDR1 and CDR2: MNHEY, SMNVEV (reference sequence). This CDR3 has 18 amino acids. V lost 3 bases and J lost 0; bases outside the gene matches: 6. The CDR3 sequence: CASSLRTGGGSYNSPLHF. The CDR3, as DNA: TGTGCCAGCAGTTTGAGAACAGGGGGCGGCTCCTATAATTCACCCCTCCACTTT.

The chain combines TRBV6-2 or TRBV6-3 with TRBJ1-5, with TRBD1 matching 7 bases. The CDR3 extends over 14 amino acids. CDR1 is MNHEY, CDR2 SVGEGT, per germline. The ends lost 2 bases at V and 5 bases at J; junction bases unmatched: 3. In nucleotides, the CDR3 is TGTGCCAGCAGTTACGGGGACAGAGATCAGCCCCAGCATTTT. This translates into CASSYGDRDQPQHF.

This CDR3 reads CASSWPPGLAGGPSTDTQYF. For the CDR3, the DNA is TGTGCCAGCAGTTGGCCCCCGGGACTAGCGGGAGGGCCGAGCACAGATACGCAGTATTTT. This rearrangement joins TRBV7-8 to TRBJ2-3; 16 bases map to TRBD2. With V trimmed by 6 bases and J by 0 bases, 12 bases remained unmatched. The length of the CDR3 is 20 residues. Germline V gives CDR1 SGHVS, CDR2 FQNEAQ.

The V and J genes are TRBV19 and TRBJ1-4, with D unclear. Trimming took 3 bases from V and 8 from J, leaving 10 bases between them. The CDR3 has 13 amino acids. Germline assignment: CDR1 LNHDA and CDR2 SQIVND (reference sequence). The CDR3 loop is CASSIMSDEKLFF. The CDR3 DNA follows: TGTGCCAGTAGTATCATGTCAGACGAAAAACTGTTTTTT.

This chain links TRBV19 with TRBJ1-2; TRBD1 is a possible D gene (6 bases). This CDR3 spans 12 amino acids. Trimming took 7 bases from V and 5 from J, leaving 11 bases between them. CDR1 LNHDA and CDR2 SQIVND come from the germline V gene (reference sequence). The CDR3 coding sequence is TGTGCCAGTATTCAGGGGAGATATGGCTACACCTTC. It yields the protein CASIQGRYGYTF.

The chain is built from TRBV28 and TRBJ2-5; D unclear. The germline gives CDR1 MDHEN, CDR2 SYDVKM. CDR3 length: 14 residues. V lost 2 bases to trimming and J lost 5 bases, with 12 bases between them. The DNA of the CDR3 is TGTGCCAGCAGTTTACCCGACTTTGGCGAGACCCAGTACTTC. It codes for CASSLPDFGETQYF.

J is TRBJ2-5 and V is TRBV5-1; 8 nucleotides line up with TRBD2. In germline, CDR1 is SGHRS, CDR2 YFSETQ. This CDR3 comprises 15 residues. The junction had 5 bases not matched to a gene; V was cut back by 0 bases and J by 4 bases. The DNA of the CDR3 is TGCGCCAGCAGCTTGGCAGGCCTAGCGGGAGAGACCCAGTACTTC. Residues: CASSLAGLAGETQYF.

This clone was recorded once. The chain employs TRBV6-5 and TRBJ2-7; D may be TRBD2 (6 bases). The V gene lost 0 bases and the J gene lost 2 bases, with 14 bases spanning the gap. The CDR3 length is 16 residues. Germline CDR1 is MNHEY and CDR2 is SVGAGI. DNA for the CDR3: TGTGCCAGCAGTTACTCTCGGTTAGGAGGGACCTACGAGCAGTACTTC. As protein: CASSYSRLGGTYEQYF.

The chain recombines TRBV5-1 with TRBJ2-7; no clear D gene. The V gene lost 2 bases and the J gene lost 3 bases, with 6 bases spanning the gap. CDR1 SGHRS and CDR2 YFSETQ come from the germline V gene. CDR3 length: 12 amino acids. This CDR3 reads CASSFDLYEQYF. The DNA of the CDR3 is TGCGCCAGCAGCTTCGACCTCTACGAGCAGTACTTC.

The V gene is TRBV5-1, the J gene TRBJ2-2; possible D gene TRBD1, 6 bases. V gave up 1 base and J gave up 4 bases, with 14 bases separating them. Germline values: CDR1 SGHRS, CDR2 YFSETQ. CDR3 length: 16 residues. The chain's CDR3 is CASSLSGTSGTGELFF. The CDR3, as DNA: TGCGCCAGCAGCTTGTCCGGGACATCGGGCACCGGGGAGCTGTTTTTT.

The rearrangement links TRBV3-1 (or the pseudogene TRBV3-2) to TRBJ1-1, with TRBD1 identical over 8 bases. After removal of 3 bases from V and 4 bases from J, the junction contained 4 bases not matched to a gene. CDR3 length: 14 residues. Germline V gene lookup returns CDR1 LGHDT and CDR2 YNNKEL (reference sequence). CDR3 DNA: TGTGCCAGCAGCCACGGACAGGGAGCCACTGAAGCTTTCTTT. It encodes CASSHGQGATEAFF.

The chain is built from TRBV7-8 and TRBJ1-4, with D uncertain. This CDR3 comprises 14 residues. V was shortened by 1 base and J by 4 bases, with 7 bases between the two germline ends. Germline CDR1 SGHVS, CDR2 FQNEAQ. The CDR3 loop is CASSLGSVNEKLFF. DNA of the CDR3: TGTGCCAGCAGCTTAGGGAGCGTTAATGAAAAACTGTTTTTT.

CDR3 residues: CASRLAGESYNEQFF. In DNA, the CDR3 is TGTGCCAGCAGGTTAGCGGGAGAGAGCTACAATGAGCAGTTCTTC. This chain links TRBV6-5 with TRBJ2-1; 9 bases match TRBD2. The CDR3 is 15 amino acids. The junction had 6 bases not matched to a gene; V was cut back by 6 bases and J by 3 bases. The germline CDR1 and CDR2 sequences are MNHEY and SVGAGI.